A single sample is the source of the 6 T cell receptor beta chains below, sequenced in a study of blood T cell repertoires in COVID-19. The protocol was immunoSEQ multiplex PCR, while the TCRdb copy is restricted to in-frame clones and leaves out a portion. The sample has about 50,000 clones, more than 75% seen once. Sequencing input: peripheral blood. The receptors derive from a woman aged 55-75 years with acute or convalescent COVID-19.

V gene TRBV7-3 combines with J gene TRBJ2-1; tentatively, D is TRBD2 (5 bases). The V end was cut by 1 base, the J end by 6 bases, with 10 bases between. From germline, CDR1 is SGHTA and CDR2 FQGTGA. CDR3 length equals 14 residues. In DNA form, the CDR3 reads TGTGCCAGCAGCTTAAGCGGGTCGGGCAATGAGCAGTTCTTC. This sequence encodes CASSLSGSGNEQFF.

This chain connects TRBV5-4 to TRBJ2-3; a possible D gene is TRBD1 (7 bases). Germline values: CDR1 SGHNT, CDR2 YYREEE (reference sequence). The ends were cut back, 4 bases at V and 4 bases at J, with 13 bases in the middle. This CDR3 comprises 14 residues. The CDR3: CASSGQGEADTQYF. As DNA, the CDR3 is TGTGCCAGCAGCGGGCAGGGGGAGGCAGATACGCAGTATTTT.

In its sample, this clone ranks as medium-sized. V and J are TRBV19 and TRBJ1-5; maybe TRBD1 (5 bases). Trimming cost V 9 bases and J 0 bases, with 21 bases left between them. Germline CDR1 and CDR2: LNHDA and SQIVND (reference sequence). The CDR3 consists of 17 residues. CDR3 sequence: CASAAYRGSDSNQPQHF. The CDR3 DNA is TGTGCCAGCGCCGCCTATCGGGGGAGTGATAGCAATCAGCCCCAGCATTTT.

This clone has a single count. This chain joins TRBV5-1 and TRBJ2-1, with 7 bases that match TRBD1. CDR3 size: 15 residues. Germline CDR1 reads SGHRS; CDR2 reads YFSETQ. J was trimmed by 0 bases and V by 2 bases; bases with no gene match: 2. CDR3 coding DNA: TGCGCCAGCAGCTTCCGGGACAGCTCCTACAATGAGCAGTTCTTC. Its protein is CASSFRDSSYNEQFF.

The chain uses TRBV7-2 and TRBJ1-5; D not certain. The CDR3 runs 16 residues. Germline V CDR1 and CDR2: SGHTA, FQGNSA. V was clipped by 2 bases and J by 2 bases, with 13 bases between them. The CDR3 here is CASSLKGGRGNQPQHF. CDR3 coding DNA: TGTGCCAGCAGCTTAAAGGGAGGTCGGGGCAATCAGCCCCAGCATTTT.

The sample holds a few counts of this clone. The chain uses TRBV2 and TRBJ2-1; D call uncertain. Deletions cut 5 bases from V and 0 bases from J, with 5 bases between. In germline, CDR1 is SNHLY, CDR2 FYNNEI. The CDR3 extends over 13 amino acids. CDR3 region: CASSLSSYNEQFF. The CDR3 DNA follows: TGTGCCAGCAGTCTCAGCTCCTACAATGAGCAGTTCTTC.